This T cell receptor (beta chain) is from a study of blood T cell repertoires in COVID-19. Across the study: Material from acute and convalescent COVID-19 was sourced from the United States, Italy and Spain. In each case, the material was cDNA or gDNA derived from T cells, B-cell-depleted T cells, or PBMCs.

After removal of 2 bases from V and 14 bases from J, the junction contained 9 bases not matched to a gene. The V gene's germline CDR1 is SNHLY and CDR2 FYNNEI. The CDR3 consists of 13 residues. Self-reported history from a screening survey and questionnaire set each donor's cohort. In the study's own analysis: From reference gene primer amplification, estimates of nucleated cell counts were derived. This table comes from immunoSEQ multiplex PCR, and its TCRdb copy is limited to in-frame clones, with some not included. V and J calls and clone size are copied from that table; D and trimming were computed from the DNA. Of approximately 210,000 clones listed, approximately 82% were seen once; the top ten hold around 16%.

The chain recombines TRBV2 with TRBJ2-1; 7 bases match TRBD2. The TCR sequence derives from a man aged 35-49 years who had recovered from COVID-19. The sample comprised PBMCs or T cells enriched from blood (not recorded which). The CDR3 DNA reads as TGTGCCAGCAGTGAATCGTATCGGGGGGTTAAGTTCTTC. Encoded protein: CASSESYRGVKFF. The full variable domain, its missing parts supplied by reference TRBV2 and TRBJ2-1, is EPEVTQTPSHQVTQMGQEVILRCVPISNHLYFYWYRQILGQKVEFLVSFYNNEISEKSEIFDDQFSVERPDGSNFTLKIRSTKLEDSAMYFCASSESYRGVKFFGPGTRLTVL.